This T cell receptor (delta chain) derives from a study of gamma-delta T cells after stem cell transplantation. TCRdb re-called clones from the RT-PCR reads using CATT. This table holds 1,500 to 2,000 delta-chain clones, around 20% found once. V gave up 0 bases and J gave up 0 bases; unmatched junction bases: 10. This CDR3 comprises 19 residues. The V gene's germline CDR1 is GEAIGNYY and CDR2 EKD. Sequenced: gamma-delta T cells. This receptor was identified in a human donor. It is not recorded whose cells these are; they may come from a transplant donor. This chain links TRDV2 with TRDJ1; TRDD3 matches at 12 bases. This CDR3 reads CACDTVGLGDTLYTDKLIF. The CDR3 nucleotides are TGTGCCTGTGACACCGTAGGACTGGGGGATACTTTGTACACCGATAAACTCATCTTT.